One sample yielded the 22 T cell receptor beta chains listed below, sequenced in a study of shared clonotypes between healthy human individuals. The repertoire was sequenced with immunoSEQ multiplex PCR; TCRdb's copy has only in-frame clones and lacks some. Altogether roughly 450,000 clones are present, 60% to 85% being singletons, with the ten largest covering 10% to 15%. The specimen sequenced was PBMCs. The source is a woman aged 40 to 55 in good health. Some clones in this sample may be carry-over from other donors' samples.

This chain uses TRBV7-3 with TRBJ1-5, with 9 bases fitting TRBD1. The CDR3 spans 17 residues. The germline V gene encodes CDR1 SGHTA and CDR2 FQGTGA. The J segment lost 7 bases and the V segment lost 1 base, leaving 11 bases of the junction unmatched. CDR3 region: CASSLIWDRDVRQPQHF. CDR3 DNA sequence: TGTGCCAGCAGCTTAATATGGGACAGGGACGTTCGGCAGCCCCAGCATTTT.

This rearrangement joins TRBV7-2 to TRBJ2-4, with a tentative D call TRBD2 (5 bases). This CDR3 region has 14 residues. CDR1 and CDR2 (germline): SGHTA, FQGNSA. With 5 bases removed from V and 6 bases from J, the gap between germline ends came to 14 bases. The chain's CDR3 is CASSPQPLANIQYF. The CDR3 DNA reads as TGTGCCAGCAGCCCACAACCGCTAGCAAACATTCAGTACTTC.

The chain is built from TRBV18 and TRBJ2-1; perhaps D is TRBD1 or TRBD2 (5 bases each). Germline lookup yields CDR1 KGHSH and CDR2 LQKENI. V lost 5 bases and J 8 bases, leaving 13 bases between the germline ends. The CDR3 length is 13 residues. CDR3 residues: CASSMGVRDEQFF. CDR3 nucleotide sequence: TGTGCCAGCTCAATGGGGGTGAGGGATGAGCAGTTCTTC.

The CDR3 region has the DNA TGTGCCAGCAGTGATAGGGTCAGGGGCAACTATGGCTACACCTTC. This gives the protein CASSDRVRGNYGYTF. The V gene is TRBV2, the J gene TRBJ1-2, with a tentative D call TRBD1 (6 bases). V was clipped by 3 bases and J by 2 bases, with 13 bases between them. The CDR3 consists of 15 residues. CDR1 SNHLY and CDR2 FYNNEI come from the germline V gene.

The chain joins TRBV5-1 to TRBJ1-3, with D tentatively TRBD1 (6 bases). CDR1 is SGHRS, CDR2 YFSETQ, per germline. Trimming removed 4 bases from V and 7 bases from J, with 15 bases in between. The CDR3 runs to 14 residues. Here the CDR3 DNA reads TGCGCCAGCAGCCCCCTACAGGGTAGCAACACCATATATTTT. Amino acids: CASSPLQGSNTIYF.

This rearrangement joins TRBV6-1 to TRBJ2-5, with D maybe TRBD1 (5 bases). Judging by the DNA end, TRBJ2-7 fits better; the J call may be wrong. CDR3 length: 14 residues. The germline V gene has CDR1 MNHNS and CDR2 SASEGT. The CDR3: CASSEATIRVEQYF. The DNA of the CDR3 is TGTGCCAGCAGTGAAGCGACCATCAGGGTCGAGCAGTACTTC.

The V gene is TRBV7-9, the J gene TRBJ2-2; 14 bases line up with TRBD2. Unmatched junction bases numbered 2, after V lost 5 bases and J lost 6 bases. CDR1 is SEHNR, CDR2 FQNEAQ, per germline (reference sequence). The CDR3 length is 15 residues. CDR3 amino acids: CASSQGLAGAGELFF. CDR3 DNA sequence: TGTGCCAGCAGCCAGGGACTAGCGGGAGCCGGGGAGCTGTTTTTT.

CDR3 nucleotides: TGTGCCAGCAGTAGACTGGTAGATACGCAGTATTTT. Protein: CASSRLVDTQYF. V is TRBV2 and J is TRBJ2-3; D remains unclear. V gave up 5 bases and J gave up 5 bases, with 8 bases separating them. The length of the CDR3 is 12 residues. Germline CDR1 is SNHLY and CDR2 is FYNNEI.

The CDR3 spells CASGAGVTGELFF. Written as DNA, the CDR3 is TGTGCCAGCGGTGCGGGAGTGACCGGGGAGCTGTTTTTT. This chain joins TRBV7-9 and TRBJ2-2; 7 bases fit TRBD2. V lost 8 bases to trimming and J lost 5 bases; unmatched junction nucleotides: 5. This CDR3 is 13 amino acids long. Germline V lookup: CDR1 SEHNR, CDR2 FQNEAQ (reference sequence).

This sequence joins TRBV5-1 and TRBJ2-2; the D call may be TRBD1 or TRBD2 (6 bases each). Germline values: CDR1 SGHRS, CDR2 YFSETQ. V lost 4 bases, J lost 6 bases, and 16 bases lay in between. The CDR3 totals 15 residues. The chain's CDR3 is CASSAGGPNAGELFF. CDR3 bases: TGCGCCAGCAGCGCCGGGGGCCCCAACGCCGGGGAGCTGTTTTTT.

The V and J genes are TRBV27 and TRBJ2-2; tentatively, D is TRBD1 (6 bases). Trimming shortened V by 3 bases and J by 1 base, and 18 bases separated the two germline ends. Germline assignment: CDR1 MNHEY and CDR2 SMNVEV (reference sequence). This CDR3 has 18 residues. This CDR3 is CASSFFRGSPLNTGELFF. The CDR3 DNA sequence: TGTGCCAGCAGTTTCTTCAGGGGTTCTCCTCTGAACACCGGGGAGCTGTTTTTT.

The chain links TRBV6-1 to TRBJ1-1; D uncertain. The ends were cut back, 7 bases at V and 0 bases at J, with 9 bases in the middle. Germline-derived CDR1 and CDR2 are MNHNS and SASEGT. The CDR3 covers 13 residues. The CDR3 sequence is CASNPTMNTEAFF. For the CDR3, the DNA is TGTGCCAGCAACCCCACCATGAACACTGAAGCTTTCTTT.

The V and J genes are TRBV30 and TRBJ2-1, with D tentatively TRBD1 or TRBD2 (5 bases each). CDR3 size: 13 residues. CDR1 and CDR2 from the germline V gene are GTSNPN and SVGIG (reference sequence). V was cut by 5 bases and J by 9 bases, with 17 bases left in between. The CDR3, as DNA: TGTGCCTGGTCCCCCCTAGCTCAGGGTGAGCAGTTCTTC. This codes for CAWSPLAQGEQFF.

The V gene is TRBV5-1, the J gene TRBJ2-7, with 7 bases aligning to TRBD2. Germline CDR1 is SGHRS and CDR2 is YFSETQ. Germline trimming cut 0 bases from V and 6 bases from J; bases unmatched to any gene: 6. The CDR3 has 14 residues. CDR3 loop: CASSLGGSMVEQYF. The CDR3 nucleotides are TGCGCCAGCAGCTTGGGCGGGAGTATGGTCGAGCAGTACTTC.

The rearrangement uses TRBV6-5 and TRBJ1-2; 8 positions match TRBD1. The germline CDR1 and CDR2 sequences are MNHEY and SVGAGI. The CDR3 spans 15 residues. The junction had 8 bases not matched to a gene; V was cut back by 6 bases and J by 2 bases. CDR3 nucleotide sequence: TGTGCCAGCAGACTCTCAGGGGGCGCAAACTATGGCTACACCTTC. Protein: CASRLSGGANYGYTF.

This sequence joins TRBV15 and TRBJ1-4; tentatively, D is TRBD1 (5 bases). With 1 base removed from V and 2 bases from J, the gap between germline ends came to 5 bases. The CDR3 loop spans 14 amino acids. CDR1 is LNHNV, CDR2 YYDKDF, per germline (reference sequence). The CDR3 loop reads CATSRAGTNEKLFF. The DNA for the CDR3 is TGTGCCACCAGCAGAGCAGGGACTAATGAAAAACTGTTTTTT.

This clone turned up a few times. The chain carries TRBV4-3 and TRBJ2-1; 8 bases agree with TRBD1. J gave up 9 bases and V 3 bases, and 7 bases lay outside the gene matches. The CDR3 spans 14 residues. The germline V gene has CDR1 LGHNA and CDR2 YSLEER. CDR3 in DNA: TGCGCCAGCAGCCACCAGACAGGGGATGGTGAGCAGTTCTTC. Its protein is CASSHQTGDGEQFF.

About this clone: The germline gene is not matched at one end of the junction; a read error may be the cause. The J gene is TRBJ1-1, the V gene TRBV7-7; D is undetermined. The CDR3 extends over 13 amino acids. Germline V gene data show CDR1 as SSHAT and CDR2 as FNYEAQ (reference sequence). CDR3 in amino acids: CASSSDVNTEAFF. CDR3 sequence (DNA): TGTGCTAGCAGCTCGGACGTGAACACTGAAGCTTTCTTT. Supplemented by reference TRBV7-7 and TRBJ1-1, the full variable domain reads GAGVSQSPRYKVTKRGQDVTLRCDPISSHATLYWYQQALGQGPEFLTYFNYEAQPDKSGLPSDRFSAERPEGSISTLTIQRTEQRDSAMYRCASSSDVNTEAFFGQGTRLTVV.

This chain joins TRBV9 and TRBJ1-1; D unresolved. This CDR3 is built from 14 residues. The V end lost 0 bases, the J end lost 3 bases, and 9 bases lay between the germline ends. Germline V CDR1 and CDR2: SGDLS, YYNGEE. The CDR3 protein is CASSVAPRDTEAFF. In DNA form, the CDR3 reads TGTGCCAGCAGCGTAGCCCCTAGGGACACTGAAGCTTTCTTT.

In DNA form, the CDR3 reads TGTGCCAGCTCACCAGAGACAGAACACGCGGGCTCTACTAGCGGGAGGGCCTACTCCTACGAGCAGTACTTC. It yields the protein CASSPETEHAGSTSGRAYSYEQYF. The rearrangement links TRBV18 to TRBJ2-7; 13 bases are a match to TRBD2. V was clipped by 2 bases and J by 0 bases; unmatched bases: 25. The CDR3 covers 24 residues. CDR1 is KGHSH, CDR2 LQKENI, per germline.

The chain uses TRBV12-5 and TRBJ2-1; 10 bases align to TRBD2. Germline loops: CDR1 LGHNT, CDR2 FRNRAP. CDR3 length equals 19 residues. V trimming: 2 bases; J trimming: 2 bases; junction bases outside the gene matches: 12. The chain's CDR3 is CASGLIPSGSLDPYNEQFF. CDR3 bases: TGTGCTAGTGGTTTGATTCCTAGCGGGAGCTTGGACCCCTACAATGAGCAGTTCTTC.

This chain joins TRBV19 and TRBJ2-2; 7 nucleotides line up with TRBD1. The CDR3 loop spans 17 amino acids. CDR1 is LNHDA, CDR2 SQIVND, per germline (reference sequence). V lost 7 bases to trimming and J lost 4 bases; unmatched junction nucleotides: 15. The CDR3 DNA reads TGTGCCAGTACCAATAATGGAAGGGGGCAACGCACCGGGGAGCTGTTTTTT. Translated, it gives CASTNNGRGQRTGELFF.